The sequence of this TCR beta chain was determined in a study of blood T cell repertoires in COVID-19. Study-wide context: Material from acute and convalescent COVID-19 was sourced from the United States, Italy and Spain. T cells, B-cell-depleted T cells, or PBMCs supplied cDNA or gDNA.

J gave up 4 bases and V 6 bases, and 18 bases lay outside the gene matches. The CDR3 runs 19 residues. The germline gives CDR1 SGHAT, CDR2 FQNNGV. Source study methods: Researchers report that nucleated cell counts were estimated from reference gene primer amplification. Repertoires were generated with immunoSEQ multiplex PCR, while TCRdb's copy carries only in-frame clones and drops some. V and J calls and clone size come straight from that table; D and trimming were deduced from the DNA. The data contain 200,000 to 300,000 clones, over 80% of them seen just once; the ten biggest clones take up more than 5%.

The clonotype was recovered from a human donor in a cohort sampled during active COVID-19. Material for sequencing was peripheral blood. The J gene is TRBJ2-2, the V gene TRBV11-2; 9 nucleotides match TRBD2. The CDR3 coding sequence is TGTGCCAGCAGAGAGCTCAGGACTAGCGACCCGTGGGGCACCGGGGAGCTGTTTTTT. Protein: CASRELRTSDPWGTGELFF.